This T cell receptor (beta chain) derives from a study of blood T cells in healthy people across ages. This clonotype has a handful of counts. Next came a second PCR, run for roughly 6 to 11 cycles, which used a sample-barcoded 5' primer along with a J-beta primer mix. TCRdb recomputed calls from the 5' RACE reads with MiXCR, one row per CDR3 protein. The sample includes around 1.5 million distinct CDR3 sequences, approximately 59% of them seen just once. This clonotype originated in a man between 18 and 29 years old in good health. Sequencing was performed on blood.

Here the CDR3 DNA reads TGCAGTGCTAGAGACACGGGGGGCTCCTACGAGCAGTACTTC. It is translated as CSARDTGGSYEQYF. The rearrangement uses TRBV20-1 and TRBJ2-7; 7 bases are a match to TRBD2. V dropped 0 bases and J dropped 0; count of bases not matched to a gene: 2. The CDR3 sequence is 14 residues long. Germline assignment: CDR1 DFQATT and CDR2 SNEGSKA (reference sequence).